The source of this T cell receptor (beta chain) is a study of CD8 T cells in Susac syndrome. Random hexamers were used to reverse transcribe about 0.5 to 1 ug of RNA. Each CDR3 protein gets one entry after TCRdb re-called the immunoSEQ multiplex PCR reads with MiXCR. The table lists hundreds of thousands of distinct CDR3 sequences, 85% to 90% of them singletons. The TCR was taken from a human donor with multiple sclerosis. The specimen sequenced was CD8+ T cells from PBMCs.

The CDR3 here is CASSRTGTSGGPYEQYF. CDR3 bases: TGCGCCAGCAGCCGCACCGGGACTAGCGGGGGGCCCTACGAGCAGTACTTC. The chain employs TRBV4-1 and TRBJ2-7, with 15 nucleotides matching TRBD2. The ends lost 4 bases at V and 2 bases at J; junction bases unmatched: 6. Germline V lookup: CDR1 MGHRA, CDR2 YSYEKL. The CDR3 has 17 amino acids.